Sequencing of this T cell receptor beta chain was carried out in a study of a mutant IDH1 vaccine in newly diagnosed glioma. At the level of the study: Vaccines were first given 4-6 weeks after radiotherapy alone, or with temozolomide cycles. Treated patients comprised around 60% males and about 40% females, mean age 40.4 years. Points from the study as a whole: Seemingly, pseudoprogression had no relation to changes in the top peripheral T cell clonotypes.

Profiling relied on immunoSEQ multiplex PCR, and the TCRdb table lists in-frame clones only, not all of them. The data contain around 50,000 clones, around 80% of them seen just once; the ten biggest clones take up about 5.2%. In regard to this clone: Its antigen is as yet unknown.

The germline gives CDR1 SGHTA, CDR2 FQGNSA. Trimming took off 2 bases at V and 7 bases at J, with 12 bases between the two ends. The CDR3 is 13 amino acids. Specified time point: week 5, during vaccination. A 20-mer mutant IDH1 peptide at 300 ug was injected subcutaneously with topical imiquimod. The sample here was PBMCs, taken from a glioma patient whose treatment included an IDH1 peptide vaccine. The rearrangement links TRBV7-2 to TRBJ2-7; D is uncertain. This TCR was sampled from a man in his forties or fifties with glioma. CDR3 residues: CASSLPSKREQYF. The CDR3 nucleotides read TGTGCCAGCAGCTTACCCAGTAAGAGAGAGCAGTACTTC.